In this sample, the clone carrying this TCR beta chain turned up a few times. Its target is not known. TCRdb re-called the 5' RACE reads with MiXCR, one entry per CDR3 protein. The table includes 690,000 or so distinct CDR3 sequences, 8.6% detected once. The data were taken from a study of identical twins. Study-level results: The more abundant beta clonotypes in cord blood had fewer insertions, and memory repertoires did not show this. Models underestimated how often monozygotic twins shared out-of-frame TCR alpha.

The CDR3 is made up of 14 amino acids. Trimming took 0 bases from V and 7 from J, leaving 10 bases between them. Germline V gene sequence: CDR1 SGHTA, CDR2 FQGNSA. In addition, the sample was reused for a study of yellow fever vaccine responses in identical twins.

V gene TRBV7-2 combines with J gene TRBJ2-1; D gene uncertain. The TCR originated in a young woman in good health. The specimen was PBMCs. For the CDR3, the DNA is TGTGCCAGCAGCTTAGCAGGTTTAAAGAATGAGCAGTTCTTC. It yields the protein CASSLAGLKNEQFF.